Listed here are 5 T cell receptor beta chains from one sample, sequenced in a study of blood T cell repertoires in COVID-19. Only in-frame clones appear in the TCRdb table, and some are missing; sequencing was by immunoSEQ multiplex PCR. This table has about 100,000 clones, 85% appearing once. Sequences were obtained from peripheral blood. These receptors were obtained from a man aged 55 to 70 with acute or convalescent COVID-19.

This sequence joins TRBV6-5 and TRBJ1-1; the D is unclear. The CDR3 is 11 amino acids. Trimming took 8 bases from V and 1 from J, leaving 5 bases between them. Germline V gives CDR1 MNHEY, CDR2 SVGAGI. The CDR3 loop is CASLRNTEAFF. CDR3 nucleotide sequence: TGTGCCAGCTTGCGGAACACTGAAGCTTTCTTT.

CDR3 in amino acids: CATSRDLVSYEQYF. The CDR3 DNA reads TGTGCCACCAGCAGAGATTTAGTCTCCTACGAGCAGTACTTC. The V gene is TRBV15, the J gene TRBJ2-7; D is uncertain. The germline V and J ends were trimmed by 0 bases and 0 bases, with 6 bases remaining between them. CDR1 is LNHNV, CDR2 YYDKDF, per germline (reference sequence). The CDR3 covers 14 residues.

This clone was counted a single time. The CDR3: CASSIWEGRGQPQHF. CDR3 bases: TGTGCCAGTAGTATTTGGGAGGGCAGGGGCCAGCCCCAGCATTTT. The V gene is TRBV19, the J gene TRBJ1-5; tentatively, D is TRBD1 (6 bases). There are 15 residues in the CDR3. Germline V lookup: CDR1 LNHDA, CDR2 SQIVND (reference sequence). Trimming shortened V by 3 bases and J by 7 bases, and 16 bases separated the two germline ends.

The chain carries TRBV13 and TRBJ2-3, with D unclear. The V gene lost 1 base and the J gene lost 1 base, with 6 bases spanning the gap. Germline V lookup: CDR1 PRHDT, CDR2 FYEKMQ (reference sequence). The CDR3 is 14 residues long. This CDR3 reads CASSLAGRTDTQYF. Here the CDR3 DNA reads TGTGCCAGCAGCTTAGCGGGTCGCACAGATACGCAGTATTTT.

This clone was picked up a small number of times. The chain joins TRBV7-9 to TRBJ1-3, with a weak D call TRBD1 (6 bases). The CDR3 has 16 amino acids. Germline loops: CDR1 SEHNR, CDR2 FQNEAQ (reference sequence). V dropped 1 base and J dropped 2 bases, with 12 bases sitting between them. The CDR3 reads CASSLETGYAGNTIYF. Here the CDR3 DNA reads TGTGCCAGCAGCTTAGAAACAGGGTATGCTGGAAACACCATATATTTT.